This passage covers 24 T cell receptor beta chains from one sample sequenced in a study of blood T cells in healthy people across ages. For the second PCR, which ran for about 7 to 11 cycles, a sample-barcoded 5' primer and a J-beta primer mix were used. Using its own MiXCR run on the 5' RACE reads, TCRdb lists one record per CDR3 protein. The sample holds about 640,000 distinct CDR3 sequences, approximately 30% seen once. The sequenced sample was blood. These receptor sequences come from a woman at least 80 years old in good health.

Ten or more counts support this clonotype. V gene TRBV20-1 combines with J gene TRBJ2-7; tentatively, D is TRBD2 (7 bases). Germline V CDR1 and CDR2: DFQATT, SNEGSKA (reference sequence). Trimming cost V 1 base and J 5 bases, with 12 bases left between them. CDR3 length equals 13 residues. This CDR3 is CSARGGGGNEQYF. DNA for the CDR3: TGCAGTGCTAGAGGAGGGGGGGGGAACGAGCAGTACTTC.

This clonotype turned up a few times. Being one base from a much bigger clone, this may be a read error. The chain has TRBV4-3 and TRBJ2-1; D is uncertain. This CDR3 is built from 13 residues. V was shortened by 2 bases and J by 7 bases, with 9 bases between the two germline ends. The germline CDR1 and CDR2 sequences are LGHNA and YSLEER. CDR3 sequence (DNA): TGCGCCAGCAGCCAACAAAGTAGGAATGAGCAGTTCTTC. It encodes CASSQQSRNEQFF.

The chain combines TRBV7-9 with TRBJ1-1; 7 nucleotides match TRBD1. The CDR3 totals 15 residues. In germline, CDR1 is SEHNR, CDR2 FQNEAQ (reference sequence). The V and J ends lost 5 bases and 5 bases, in that order; junction bases with no gene match: 11. The CDR3, as DNA: TGTGCCAGCAGCGTCGGGACAGCCTCAGGGACTGAAGCTTTCTTT. Residues: CASSVGTASGTEAFF.

For this clonotype: A much larger clone differs from this one at a single base, so this may be a read error. The rearrangement joins TRBV27 to TRBJ2-3; D assignment may be TRBD1 or TRBD2 (5 bases each). The CDR3 consists of 15 residues. The germline CDR1 and CDR2 sequences are MNHEY and SMNVEV (reference sequence). DNA for the CDR3: TGTGCCGGCAGTTTATCCCAGGGACGCACAGATACGCAGTATTTT. Amino acid sequence: CAGSLSQGRTDTQYF.

The chain has TRBV20-1 and TRBJ2-5; the D gene is possibly TRBD1 (5 bases). The better agreement between TRBJ2-7 and the DNA end casts doubt on the J call. CDR3 length: 11 amino acids. From germline, CDR1 is DFQATT and CDR2 SNEGSKA (reference sequence). The CDR3 bases are TGCAGTGCGGAAGGACACCACGAGCAGTACTTC. It codes for CSAEGHHEQYF.

This clonotype was seen more than once but under ten times. CDR3 sequence reads: CASSPGTGYNQPQHF. DNA for the CDR3: TGTGCCAGCAGCCCCGGGACAGGGTACAATCAGCCCCAGCATTTT. The J gene is TRBJ1-5, the V gene TRBV7-9; 9 nucleotides agree with TRBD1. The germline gives CDR1 SEHNR, CDR2 FQNEAQ (reference sequence). CDR3 length: 15 amino acids. Trimming removed 5 bases from V and 3 bases from J; junction bases left unmatched: 5.

Many counts were recorded for this clonotype. The V and J genes are TRBV3-1 and TRBJ2-3; 7 positions agree with TRBD1. V dropped 1 base and J dropped 3; count of bases not matched to a gene: 7. This CDR3 spans 16 amino acids. Germline CDR1 LGHDT, CDR2 YNNKEL (reference sequence). CDR3 nucleotides: TGTGCCAGCAGCCAAGTGGCAGGGGGACGTACAGATACGCAGTATTTT. Amino acid sequence: CASSQVAGGRTDTQYF.

This clonotype was counted ten times or more. This chain connects TRBV5-1 to TRBJ1-2; a possible D gene is TRBD1 (5 bases). The length of the CDR3 is 13 residues. V was shortened by 3 bases and J by 8 bases, with 14 bases between the two germline ends. The germline V gene has CDR1 SGHRS and CDR2 YFSETQ. CDR3 in DNA: TGCGCCAGCAGCTCAGGGTTTGAGGACGGCTACACCTTC. It yields the protein CASSSGFEDGYTF.

In this sample, this clonotype turned up a few times. It may be a read error: a sequence one base away is much more abundant. The chain carries TRBV20-1 and TRBJ1-4; D remains unclear. CDR1 and CDR2 from the germline V gene are DFQATT and SNEGSKA (reference sequence). CDR3 length: 15 residues. The DNA for the CDR3 is TGCAGTGCCCTTAGTTGGTTTTCCGGGAATGAAAAACGGTTTTTT. Translated, it gives CSALSWFSGNEKRFF.

V and J are TRBV7-3 and TRBJ2-1, with D maybe TRBD2 (5 bases). Deletions cut 2 bases from V and 3 bases from J, with 11 bases between. CDR3 length equals 15 residues. Germline CDR1 reads SGHTA; CDR2 reads FQGTGA. CDR3 coding DNA: TGTGCCAGCAGCTTAGGACCAGCGGACTACAATGAGCAGTTCTTC. This encodes CASSLGPADYNEQFF.

Concerning this clonotype itself: An end of the junction differs from the germline gene, which may be a read error. The rearrangement links TRBV5-1 to TRBJ2-1; TRBD1 might be the D (6 bases). There are 15 residues in the CDR3. CDR1 is SGHRS and CDR2 is YFSETQ in the germline V gene. Written as DNA, the CDR3 is TGCGCCAGCAGCTTGGGAAGGGGGAGCTACAGTGAGCAGTTCTTC. Protein sequence: CASSLGRGSYSEQFF.

This chain joins TRBV25-1 and TRBJ2-5; TRBD1 aligns across 12 bases. Unmatched junction bases numbered 9, after V lost 8 bases and J lost 5 bases. The germline gives CDR1 MGHDK, CDR2 SYGVNS. CDR3 size: 15 residues. The CDR3 loop is CASGGTGGIMETQYF. The CDR3 DNA sequence: TGTGCCAGCGGCGGGACAGGGGGCATTATGGAGACCCAGTACTTC.

This clonotype occurred many times. J is TRBJ2-7 and V is TRBV6-2 or TRBV6-3; no definite D call. The CDR3 length is 15 residues. V gave up 0 bases and J gave up 1 base, with 10 bases separating them. Germline V gene lookup returns CDR1 MNHEY and CDR2 SVGEGT. The CDR3 bases are TGTGCCAGCAGTTACTCTGGCGCTAAGTCCTACGAGCAGTACTTC. Translation: CASSYSGAKSYEQYF.

The sample holds many counts of this clonotype. For the CDR3, the DNA is TGTGCCAGTCAGACAGGGGCCGAAAAACTGTTTTTT. Residues: CASQTGAEKLFF. The chain carries TRBV6-6 and TRBJ1-4; TRBD1 matches at 8 bases. Germline lookup yields CDR1 MNHNY and CDR2 SVGAGI (reference sequence). The V and J ends lost 9 bases and 8 bases, in that order; junction bases with no gene match: 5. The CDR3 runs 12 residues.

This clonotype was counted many times. This rearrangement joins TRBV5-1 to TRBJ1-5; TRBD1 matches 8 bases. The V segment lost 2 bases and the J segment 2 bases; nucleotides outside the gene matches: 3. Germline V CDR1 and CDR2: SGHRS, YFSETQ. The CDR3 is 15 residues long. The CDR3 DNA reads as TGCGCCAGCAGCTTAGAGACAGGGGGCAATCAGCCCCAGCATTTT. Translated, it gives CASSLETGGNQPQHF.

This clonotype was detected ten times or more. V is TRBV29-1 and J is TRBJ2-5; D not resolved. V lost 4 bases, J lost 4 bases, and 13 bases lay in between. CDR3 length: 13 amino acids. The germline V gene encodes CDR1 SQVTM and CDR2 ANQGSEA. The CDR3: CSVVPWSGETQYF. CDR3 sequence (DNA): TGCAGCGTTGTTCCGTGGTCGGGAGAGACCCAGTACTTC.

This clonotype appeared many times. The chain combines TRBV7-7 with TRBJ2-5; TRBD1 matches 7 bases. The CDR3 contains 14 residues. Trimming removed 6 bases from V and 5 bases from J; junction bases left unmatched: 9. The germline V gene has CDR1 SSHAT and CDR2 FNYEAQ (reference sequence). The CDR3 is CASSPNRGGETQYF. The CDR3 nucleotides read TGTGCCAGCAGTCCTAACAGGGGCGGGGAGACCCAGTACTTC.

This clonotype was detected only a few times. V is TRBV20-1 and J is TRBJ2-7; no definite D call. Trimming took 0 bases from V and 7 from J, leaving 19 bases between them. The CDR3 has 15 amino acids. From germline, CDR1 is DFQATT and CDR2 SNEGSKA (reference sequence). The CDR3 coding sequence is TGCAGTGCTAGAGATTCCGGCACAGCCTCCAATGAGCAGTACTTC. Translation: CSARDSGTASNEQYF.

This clonotype was seen more than once but under ten times. V is TRBV19 and J is TRBJ2-7; 7 bases are a match to TRBD1. J was trimmed by 5 bases and V by 5 bases; bases with no gene match: 12. The V gene's germline CDR1 is LNHDA and CDR2 SQIVND (reference sequence). This CDR3 is 15 amino acids long. The CDR3 bases are TGTGCCAGTAGTGTATCCGGGACAGCGCCCCACGAGCAGTACTTC. Its protein product is CASSVSGTAPHEQYF.

This clonotype was recorded at least ten times. This sequence joins TRBV29-1 and TRBJ1-1, with no clear D. Trimming pared 6 bases from V and 5 bases from J, leaving 13 bases between. The germline V gene encodes CDR1 SQVTM and CDR2 ANQGSEA. This CDR3 has 12 residues. The CDR3 loop is CSVSDGRTEAFF. CDR3 in DNA: TGCAGCGTGTCGGACGGAAGGACTGAAGCTTTCTTT.

J is TRBJ2-3 and V is TRBV5-3; tentatively, D is TRBD2 (6 bases). TRBV5-3 is given ORF status, its function remaining uncertain. The CDR3 is made up of 16 amino acids. The V end lost 8 bases, the J end lost 7 bases, and 26 bases lay between the germline ends. The chain's CDR3 is CASSPGDPLFSNTQYF. DNA of the CDR3: TGTGCCAGCAGCCCGGGGGACCCGCTCTTTTCTAATACGCAGTATTTT.

The V and J genes are TRBV10-2 and TRBJ1-5, with D hard to call. The CDR3 sequence is 12 residues long. The V and J ends lost 6 bases and 7 bases respectively, with 10 bases between them. Germline V gene sequence: CDR1 WSHSY, CDR2 SAAADI. This CDR3 reads CASSKTAQPQHF. The DNA for the CDR3 is TGCGCCAGCAGCAAAACAGCCCAGCCCCAGCATTTT.

This clonotype was picked up many times. The chain links TRBV6-1 to TRBJ2-7, with D unresolved. CDR1 is MNHNS and CDR2 is SASEGT in the germline V gene. V was shortened by 8 bases and J by 2 bases, with 10 bases between the two germline ends. The CDR3 has 12 amino acids. The CDR3 region has the DNA TGTGCCAGCGAAACAATCACCTACGAGCAGTACTTC. It specifies CASETITYEQYF.

Ten or more counts support this clonotype. CDR3 bases: TGTGCCAGCAGTTTCACAGGGAATTCCTATGGCTACACCTTC. Translated, it gives CASSFTGNSYGYTF. The genes are TRBV6-6 and TRBJ1-2, with a possible D match to TRBD1 (6 bases). CDR1 and CDR2 from the germline V gene are MNHNY and SVGAGI (reference sequence). Trimming removed 4 bases at V and 4 bases at J, with 13 bases between. The CDR3 is made up of 14 amino acids.